One and the same sample provided the 21 T cell receptor beta chains below, sequenced in a study of blood T cell repertoires in COVID-19. The repertoire was sequenced with immunoSEQ multiplex PCR; TCRdb's copy has only in-frame clones and lacks some. Of under 40,000 clones listed, about 87% are singletons. Material: peripheral blood. These receptors were collected from a man at least 80 years old with active COVID-19.

The gene calls are TRBV7-2 and TRBJ2-1, with D tentatively TRBD2 (5 bases). The CDR3 spans 19 residues. Germline V lookup: CDR1 SGHTA, CDR2 FQGNSA. Deletions cut 1 base from V and 7 bases from J, with 26 bases between. In DNA, the CDR3 is TGTGCCAGCAGCTTAGACCCCCGGAGCGTCTGGCGGACGGGGAATGAGCAGTTCTTC. Its translation is CASSLDPRSVWRTGNEQFF.

The chain couples TRBV5-6 to TRBJ2-7; 10 bases match TRBD1. Germline CDR1 SGHDT, CDR2 YYEEEE. V was clipped by 1 base and J by 2 bases; unmatched bases: 6. There are 16 residues in the CDR3. The CDR3 nucleotides read TGTGCCAGCAGCTTGCCAGGACAGGGGGTTGCCTACGAGCAGTACTTC. It yields the protein CASSLPGQGVAYEQYF.

The chain uses TRBV5-4 and TRBJ2-3; 8 bases are a match to TRBD1. Per the germline V gene, CDR1 is SGHNT and CDR2 is YYREEE (reference sequence). Trimming removed 6 bases from V and 7 bases from J; junction bases left unmatched: 13. The CDR3 has 15 amino acids. The CDR3 region is CASNRDRPSVNTQYF. CDR3 coding DNA: TGTGCCAGCAACAGGGACAGGCCGTCCGTGAATACGCAGTATTTT.

The chain joins TRBV24-1 to TRBJ2-2; 10 bases fit TRBD1. Per the germline V gene, CDR1 is KGHDR and CDR2 is SFDVKD. Germline trimming cut 4 bases from V and 6 bases from J; bases unmatched to any gene: 7. This CDR3 has 16 amino acids. The CDR3 region has the DNA TGTGCCACCAGTGACCCTGGACAGGGGGTGGCCGGGGAGCTGTTTTTT. Amino acids: CATSDPGQGVAGELFF.

The rearrangement links TRBV5-4 to TRBJ1-2; D is uncertain. Germline CDR1 reads SGHNT; CDR2 reads YYREEE (reference sequence). The CDR3 contains 13 residues. V gave up 2 bases and J gave up 2 bases, with 7 bases separating them. The CDR3 here is CASSLVQNYGYTF. CDR3 nucleotides: TGTGCCAGCAGCTTAGTACAGAACTATGGCTACACCTTC.

V and J are TRBV5-8 and TRBJ2-7; a weak D match, TRBD1 (6 bases). The CDR3 consists of 13 residues. The V and J ends lost 0 bases and 7 bases respectively, with 11 bases between them. CDR1 and CDR2 from the germline V gene are SGHTS and YDEGEE. CDR3 sequence: CASSLGRQVEQYF. In nucleotides, the CDR3 is TGTGCCAGCAGCTTGGGACGACAGGTTGAGCAGTACTTC. Supplemented by reference TRBV5-8 and TRBJ2-7, the full variable domain reads EAGVTQSPTHLIKTRGQQATLRCSPISGHTSVYWYQQALGLGLQFLLWYDEGEERNRGNFPPRFSGRQFPNYSSELNVNALELEDSALYLCASSLGRQVEQYFGPGTRLTVT.

The chain is built from TRBV4-3 and TRBJ2-1; 11 bases align to TRBD2. V was clipped by 1 base and J by 4 bases; unmatched bases: 0. The CDR3 loop spans 15 amino acids. Germline V gene sequence: CDR1 LGHNA, CDR2 YSLEER. CDR3 nucleotides: TGCGCCAGCAGCCAAGTAGCGGGAGGGTACAATGAGCAGTTCTTC. Translation gives CASSQVAGGYNEQFF.

V and J are TRBV7-2 and TRBJ2-4; TRBD1 matches 9 bases. Germline CDR1 and CDR2: SGHTA and FQGNSA. Germline trimming cut 3 bases from V and 8 bases from J; bases unmatched to any gene: 5. The CDR3 covers 14 residues. The CDR3 region is CASSFQQGADIQYF. As DNA, the CDR3 is TGTGCCAGCAGCTTTCAACAGGGGGCGGACATTCAGTACTTC.

CDR3 residues: CASSAVPPAGWDTGELFF. DNA for the CDR3: TGTGCCAGCAGCGCGGTACCCCCAGCGGGTTGGGACACCGGGGAGCTGTTTTTT. The chain uses TRBV3-1 (or the pseudogene TRBV3-2) and TRBJ2-2; weak D call: TRBD2 (6 bases). The CDR3 consists of 18 residues. Germline loops: CDR1 LGHDT, CDR2 YNNKEL (reference sequence). Trimming stripped 5 bases from V and 3 bases from J, with 22 bases between.

J is TRBJ2-7 and V is TRBV18; 12 positions agree with TRBD2. The germline CDR1 and CDR2 sequences are KGHSH and LQKENI. V trimming: 2 bases; J trimming: 3 bases; junction bases outside the gene matches: 2. CDR3 length: 15 amino acids. CDR3 loop: CASSPGLAGYYEQYF. The CDR3 nucleotides are TGTGCCAGCTCACCAGGACTAGCGGGGTACTACGAGCAGTACTTC.

A few counts support this clone. V usage is TRBV25-1 and J usage is TRBJ2-2; weak D call: TRBD1 (5 bases). The ends were cut back, 3 bases at V and 5 bases at J, with 13 bases in the middle. The CDR3 contains 15 residues. Germline CDR1 is MGHDK and CDR2 is SYGVNS. CDR3 residues: CASSDDLRDTGELFF. CDR3 nucleotides: TGTGCCAGCAGTGACGACCTCAGGGATACCGGGGAGCTGTTTTTT.

This clone was detected only once. This chain connects TRBV28 to TRBJ2-2, with D perhaps matching TRBD2 (5 bases). The CDR3 runs to 12 residues. In germline, CDR1 is MDHEN, CDR2 SYDVKM. V was pared by 7 bases and J by 5 bases, with 8 bases between. The CDR3 DNA is TGTGCCAGCATCGGAGGTACCGGGGAGCTGTTTTTT. Its protein is CASIGGTGELFF.

This clone occurred once. V usage is TRBV3-1 (or the pseudogene TRBV3-2) and J usage is TRBJ2-3; 8 bases are a match to TRBD2. The CDR3 spans 16 residues. Germline V lookup: CDR1 LGHDT, CDR2 YNNKEL (reference sequence). Germline trimming cut 0 bases from V and 5 bases from J; bases unmatched to any gene: 7. The CDR3 spells CASSQDARLAGDTQYF. The CDR3, as DNA: TGTGCCAGCAGCCAAGATGCTCGGCTAGCGGGAGATACGCAGTATTTT.

V usage is TRBV30 and J usage is TRBJ2-1; 15 bases are a match to TRBD2. V lost 3 bases to trimming and J lost 7 bases; unmatched junction nucleotides: 10. The CDR3 totals 17 residues. Germline V gives CDR1 GTSNPN, CDR2 SVGIG (reference sequence). CDR3 sequence reads: CAWRPGLAGGPWNEQFF. CDR3 in DNA: TGTGCCTGGAGGCCAGGACTAGCGGGAGGGCCGTGGAATGAGCAGTTCTTC.

This chain connects TRBV4-1 to TRBJ2-7; D perhaps matches TRBD2 (6 bases). This CDR3 has 20 residues. V was cut by 3 bases and J by 2 bases, with 29 bases left in between. Germline values: CDR1 MGHRA, CDR2 YSYEKL. Here the CDR3 reads CASSHMRVGPGGARPYEQYF. The CDR3 coding sequence is TGCGCCAGCAGCCATATGCGGGTGGGGCCCGGAGGGGCACGTCCCTACGAGCAGTACTTC.

The V call is TRBV4-3, the J call TRBJ2-2, with D perhaps matching TRBD2 (6 bases). Per the germline V gene, CDR1 is LGHNA and CDR2 is YSLEER. The ends were cut back, 3 bases at V and 4 bases at J, with 15 bases in the middle. The CDR3 is 16 amino acids. The CDR3, as DNA: TGCGCCAGCAGCCAGTCGGGAGTACGTGTCACCGGGGAGCTGTTTTTT. Translating gives CASSQSGVRVTGELFF.

The CDR3 reads CASNLQLTSDNEQFF. The DNA of the CDR3 is TGTGCCAGCAATCTACAGTTGACTAGCGATAATGAGCAGTTCTTC. The chain recombines TRBV6-6 with TRBJ2-1, with 8 bases that match TRBD2. This CDR3 is built from 15 residues. CDR1 MNHNY and CDR2 SVGAGI come from the germline V gene (reference sequence). V lost 7 bases to trimming and J lost 7 bases; unmatched junction nucleotides: 12.

The chain links TRBV12-5 to TRBJ2-3, with 8 bases lining up with TRBD2. Per the germline V gene, CDR1 is LGHNT and CDR2 is FRNRAP. The ends lost 2 bases at V and 6 bases at J; junction bases unmatched: 4. CDR3 length: 14 amino acids. CDR3 sequence: CASGLSGSLDTQYF. CDR3 bases: TGTGCTAGTGGTTTGAGCGGGAGTTTGGATACGCAGTATTTT.

The rearrangement uses TRBV11-2 and TRBJ2-7; D is possibly TRBD1 (6 bases). V dropped 4 bases and J dropped 3 bases, with 16 bases sitting between them. This CDR3 has 15 residues. Germline CDR1 is SGHAT and CDR2 is FQNNGV. Written as DNA, the CDR3 is TGTGCCAGCAGCTCCGAGGCCGGGACAAACTACGAGCAGTACTTC. It codes for CASSSEAGTNYEQYF.

This rearrangement joins TRBV18 to TRBJ1-2, with D unclear. Trimming took 0 bases from V and 1 from J, leaving 6 bases between them. The germline CDR1 and CDR2 sequences are KGHSH and LQKENI. The CDR3 runs to 14 residues. The CDR3 DNA sequence: TGTGCCAGCTCACCACCGTCCTATAACTATGGCTACACCTTC. This encodes CASSPPSYNYGYTF.

The J gene is TRBJ2-1, the V gene TRBV6-5; 8 bases map to TRBD2. Trimming cost V 2 bases and J 9 bases; bases outside gene matches: 12. The germline gives CDR1 MNHEY, CDR2 SVGAGI. The CDR3 is 16 amino acids. The CDR3 spells CASSYITGGGLLEQFF. The CDR3 bases are TGTGCCAGCAGTTACATAACGGGAGGGGGTCTCCTTGAGCAGTTCTTC.